The 2 T cell receptor beta chains below come from one sample, sequenced in a study of OX40 agonist ivuxolimab in advanced cancers. Data came from immunoSEQ multiplex PCR; TCRdb stores just in-frame clones and leaves some out. The repertoire includes some 86,000 clones, 90% of them detected once, and around 0.35% sits in the top ten. Here the sequenced sample was CD4+ or CD8+ T cells sorted from blood, taken in a trial of the OX40 agonist ivuxolimab. Every receptor here comes from an adult with an advanced solid tumor such as melanoma, head and neck, liver or kidney cancer.

This chain joins TRBV28 and TRBJ1-2, with D hard to call. Trimming pared 0 bases from V and 3 bases from J, leaving 8 bases between. The CDR3 runs to 14 residues. The germline gives CDR1 MDHEN, CDR2 SYDVKM. CDR3 in amino acids: CASSLWGSYYGYTF. DNA of the CDR3: TGTGCCAGCAGTTTATGGGGCAGCTACTATGGCTACACCTTC.

For the CDR3, the DNA is TGTGCCAGCAGCTTAAGCGGGGGCCGGGGCTATGGCTACACCTTC. As protein: CASSLSGGRGYGYTF. V usage is TRBV7-3 and J usage is TRBJ1-2, with TRBD1 as a possible D gene (6 bases). The CDR3 has 15 residues. V was pared by 1 base and J by 4 bases, with 13 bases between. CDR1 is SGHTA and CDR2 is FQGTGA in the germline V gene.